What follows describes a single TCR beta chain. This entry comes from a study of shared T cell receptors in the human thymus. Profiling relied on immunoSEQ multiplex PCR, and the TCRdb table lists in-frame clones only, not all of them. The data hold a few hundred thousand clones, with 95% observed a single time. The CDR3 covers 14 residues. V lost 2 bases, J lost 7 bases, and 15 bases lay in between. Per germline, CDR1 SGHNT and CDR2 YYREEE (reference sequence). Sequenced material: thymocytes. This clonotype originated in a human donor. V is TRBV5-4 and J is TRBJ2-5; no definite D call. The CDR3 coding sequence is TGTGCCAGCAGCTTAATCTTGACCGGCGGGACCCAGTACTTC. Encoded protein: CASSLILTGGTQYF.